This T cell receptor (beta chain) was observed in a study of shared clonotypes between healthy human individuals. CDR3 length: 15 amino acids. Germline lookup yields CDR1 SGHAT and CDR2 FQNNGV. V dropped 4 bases and J dropped 2; count of bases not matched to a gene: 2. From CD4+ cells came CD45RA+ naive and CD45RA-negative memory subsets. For this clone: A single base separates this from a much larger clone, so it may be a read error.

Method: immunoSEQ multiplex PCR; TCRdb's copy keeps in-frame clones and lacks some. The repertoire includes nearly 750,000 clones, approximately 77% of them detected once, and less than 2% sits in the top ten. The sample comprised memory CD4+ T cells sorted from blood. Subset denoted: CD45RA-negative fraction. This TCR derives from a woman in her twenties or thirties in good health. The chain is built from TRBV11-2 and TRBJ2-1, with TRBD2 identical over 10 bases. The CDR3 here is CASSWTSGPYNEQFF. CDR3 nucleotide sequence: TGTGCCAGCAGCTGGACTAGCGGACCCTACAATGAGCAGTTCTTC.